These 9 T cell receptor beta chains share one sample of origin, sequenced in a study of immune evolution from preneoplasia to lung adenocarcinoma. Clones were read by immunoSEQ multiplex PCR, and TCRdb kept only the in-frame ones, dropping some. The table records about 5,900 clones, around 78% of them present only once. Material for sequencing was FFPE lung adenocarcinoma in situ tissue. The receptors were sampled from an older donor with lung adenocarcinoma.

The gene calls are TRBV30 and TRBJ1-2, with 12 bases matching TRBD1. This CDR3 is 17 amino acids long. Trimming cost V 4 bases and J 3 bases; bases outside gene matches: 12. The V gene's germline CDR1 is GTSNPN and CDR2 SVGIG (reference sequence). CDR3 nucleotide sequence: TGTGCCTGGAACCCCGCGGGACAGGGGGCTTCTGACTATGGCTACACCTTC. Protein: CAWNPAGQGASDYGYTF.

CDR3 sequence: CASSSGETQYF. The CDR3 DNA sequence: TGTGCCAGCAGCAGCGGGGAGACCCAGTACTTC. The chain is built from TRBV7-8 and TRBJ2-5; weak D call: TRBD2 (6 bases). Germline assignment: CDR1 SGHVS and CDR2 FQNEAQ. The CDR3 has 11 amino acids. Trimming cost V 5 bases and J 5 bases, with 6 bases left between them.

This clone appeared a few times. The chain is built from TRBV5-8 and TRBJ2-2; D not certain. Between the trimmed V and J ends, which lost 2 bases and 2 bases, there was a span of 7 bases. CDR3 size: 14 residues. Germline V lookup: CDR1 SGHTS, CDR2 YDEGEE. The CDR3 DNA reads TGTGCCAGCAGCTTAGAGCACAACACCGGGGAGCTGTTTTTT. Its translation is CASSLEHNTGELFF.

With regard to this clone: This may arise from a read error, as a much more abundant clone is one base away. This rearrangement joins TRBV9 to TRBJ1-1, with 10 bases fitting TRBD1. Losses at the gene ends were 4 bases for V and 0 bases for J; bases not matched to a gene: 9. Germline CDR1 is SGDLS and CDR2 is YYNGEE. The CDR3 runs 17 residues. DNA for the CDR3: TGTGCCAGCAGCCTCAGACAGGGGGCGAGTATGAACACTGAAGCTTTCTTT. Amino acid sequence: CASSLRQGASMNTEAFF. The full variable domain, in which reference TRBV9 and TRBJ1-1 provide the parts outside the CDR3, is DSGVTQTPKHLITATGQRVTLRCSPRSGDLSVYWYQQSLDQGLQFLIQYYNGEERAKGNILERFSAQQFPDLHSELNLSSLELGDSALYFCASSLRQGASMNTEAFFGQGTRLTVV.

The chain links TRBV7-8 to TRBJ2-5; the D is unclear. Germline V gene lookup returns CDR1 SGHVS and CDR2 FQNEAQ. Trimming removed 5 bases from V and 1 base from J, with 2 bases in between. This CDR3 region has 11 residues. CDR3 in amino acids: CASSLQETQYF. The CDR3 region has the DNA TGTGCCAGCAGCCTCCAAGAGACCCAGTACTTC.

The gene calls are TRBV7-3 and TRBJ2-3; TRBD2 matches 10 bases. The CDR3 runs 20 residues. The germline V gene has CDR1 SGHTA and CDR2 FQGTGA. Trimming at V came to 4 bases and at J to 3 bases, leaving 19 bases not matched to a gene. In DNA, the CDR3 is TGTGCCAGCAGCTCCATGGGAGGTCTAGCGGGAGAAGGGGGGACAGATACGCAGTATTTT. Amino acid sequence: CASSSMGGLAGEGGTDTQYF.

Turning to this clone: Other DNA sequences in this sample translate to the same CDR3. The CDR3 protein is CASSSRLAGGTDTQYF. The CDR3 DNA reads TGTGCCAGCAGTTCTCGACTAGCGGGGGGCACAGATACGCAGTATTTT. The rearrangement uses TRBV27 and TRBJ2-3; 12 positions match TRBD2. This CDR3 contains 16 residues. Trimming cost V 4 bases and J 1 base; bases outside gene matches: 3. Germline CDR1 and CDR2: MNHEY and SMNVEV (reference sequence).

The J gene is TRBJ1-4, the V gene TRBV2; D is undetermined. The CDR3 spans 13 residues. Trimming removed 3 bases from V and 6 bases from J, with 8 bases in between. CDR1 is SNHLY, CDR2 FYNNEI, per germline. As DNA, the CDR3 is TGTGCCAGCAGTGACGCAGGTCATGAAAAACTGTTTTTT. Encoded protein: CASSDAGHEKLFF.

The chain is built from TRBV27 and TRBJ2-1; weak D call: TRBD1 (6 bases). This CDR3 comprises 16 residues. The ends were cut back, 3 bases at V and 0 bases at J, with 12 bases in the middle. Germline-derived CDR1 and CDR2 are MNHEY and SMNVEV (reference sequence). The CDR3, as DNA: TGTGCCAGCAGTTTGGGGGCCGGAAACTCCTACAATGAGCAGTTCTTC. It specifies CASSLGAGNSYNEQFF.